This T cell receptor (beta chain) came from a study of radiation and T cells in renal cell carcinoma. The study's findings and limits: In blood, top tumor clones expanded by 2 weeks, shrinking by 4.

A note on this clone: As yet, its antigen is unknown.

Measured with immunoSEQ multiplex PCR; TCRdb has only the in-frame clones, and not every one. This sample yields around 81,000 clones, of which about 85% are seen a single time; more than 9% belongs to the top ten. Time point specified: blood 4 weeks post-SBRT, at nephrectomy. The treatment here: 15 Gy SBRT to primary tumor, nephrectomy 4 weeks later. Blood was sampled at baseline, 2 weeks and 4 weeks after SBRT. The tumor was a clear cell renal cell carcinoma. This TCR came from a man between 45 and 60 years old with renal cell carcinoma. Material: blood, obtained from a patient whose treatment included radiotherapy and nephrectomy.

CDR3 in amino acids: CASSPTPTSTDTQYF. CDR3 nucleotide sequence: TGTGCCAGCAGCCCAACCCCGACTAGCACAGATACGCAGTATTTT. The chain links TRBV9 to TRBJ2-3; D gene ambiguous. Trimming left V 4 bases short and J 0 bases short, with 12 bases between. The length of the CDR3 is 15 residues. Germline V lookup: CDR1 SGDLS, CDR2 YYNGEE.